This T cell receptor beta chain derives from a study of shared clonotypes between healthy human individuals. Donation came from healthy HIV-negative adults that had no recent acute infections or vaccinations. Trimming pared 3 bases from V and 10 bases from J, leaving 9 bases between. This CDR3 contains 11 residues. The germline CDR1 and CDR2 sequences are SGHTA and FQGNSA. Overall study findings and caveats: At large depth, rarefaction still showed sorted-subset sequencing to be incomplete. Naive CD4 clonotypes were shared across a few donors at around 5.4%.

Clones were read by immunoSEQ multiplex PCR, and TCRdb kept only the in-frame ones, dropping some. Among roughly 2.5 million clones listed, about 92% were seen once. Note on this clone: Its matching antigen is unknown.

The sequence was collected from a man aged 18 to 29 in good health. V is TRBV7-2 and J is TRBJ2-5, with D possibly TRBD1 on 5 matching bases. Source material: naive CD4+ T cells sorted from blood. The subset here: CD45RA+ positively selected. CDR3 in DNA: TGTGCCAGCAGCTTGCCAGGGAACCAGTACTTC. This encodes CASSLPGNQYF.